Below, 3 T cell receptor beta chains from the same sample are listed, as sequenced in a study of glioma-infiltrating T cells. The iRepertoire nested amplicon-rescue multiplex PCR amplified TCR alpha and beta CDR3s from RNA. TCRdb independently ran MiXCR on the multiplex PCR reads; one entry per CDR3 protein. The sample has about 410,000 distinct CDR3 sequences, roughly two fifths seen once. Sequencing was performed on glioma tissue, nonneoplastic brain tissue, or PBMCs (not recorded which). The receptors shown here come from a human donor with low-grade glioma or glioblastoma, undergoing nonglioma brain surgery, or in good health (not recorded which).

Notes on this clonotype: At one end, the junction sequence differs from germline, possibly due to a read error. This sequence joins TRBV19 and TRBJ2-1; D possibly corresponds to TRBD2 (6 bases). CDR3 length equals 14 residues. Germline loops: CDR1 LNHDA, CDR2 SQIVND (reference sequence). The CDR3 reads CASAGLSSFNEQFF. DNA for the CDR3: TGTGCCAGCGCGGGACTCTCTTCCTTCAATGAGCAGTTCTTC.

Regarding this clonotype: Germline is not matched at one junction end, which may reflect a read error. The rearrangement joins TRBV10-3 to TRBJ1-2, with a possible D match to TRBD1 (6 bases). Germline CDR1 is ENHRY and CDR2 is SYGVKD. The CDR3 has 13 amino acids. The CDR3 sequence is CAITLTGNYVYTF. DNA for the CDR3: TGTGCCATCACCTTGACAGGCAACTATGTCTACACCTTC.

The J gene is TRBJ1-4, the V gene TRBV20-1; 10 positions match TRBD1. This CDR3 has 15 residues. The trim removed 0 bases at V and 7 bases at J, leaving 5 bases unmatched. From germline, CDR1 is DFQATT and CDR2 SNEGSKA (reference sequence). The CDR3 loop reads CSARDRDRGSEKLFF. CDR3 DNA: TGCAGTGCTAGAGATCGGGACAGGGGAAGTGAAAAACTGTTTTTT.